This T cell receptor (beta chain) was identified during a study of neurological immune-mediated disorders. At least ten counts were recorded for this clonotype. Each CDR3 protein gets one entry after TCRdb re-called the 5' RACE reads with MiXCR. The data show about 71,000 distinct CDR3 sequences, roughly 13% seen once. Time point described: longitudinal time-point 1 (baseline). V was clipped by 4 bases and J by 5 bases, with 14 bases between them. Germline CDR1 is SGHRS and CDR2 is YFSETQ. This CDR3 comprises 14 residues. The TCR was taken from a female donor with HTLV-1-associated myelopathy (HAM/TSP). This chain connects TRBV5-1 to TRBJ2-3; D unclear. The specimen sequenced was PBMCs. In DNA, the CDR3 is TGCGCCAGCAGCGTACTCCTGAGTGGAGATACGCAGTATTTT. Translation gives CASSVLLSGDTQYF.